The entry below describes one T cell receptor beta chain. Its antigen is not known. The data were produced by immunoSEQ multiplex PCR, yet TCRdb's version contains in-frame clones alone and is incomplete. The sample records 100,000 to 150,000 clones, around 90% being singletons. The sample comes from a study of T cell responses to AZD1222 COVID-19 vaccine. Findings and caveats of the study: Seropositive status at baseline applied to only 6 or 7 AZD1222 recipients. Vaccine-associated CD4 TCRs ranged over spike, dominating at 160-218 and 743-854. Donors in the cohort were predominantly white British and more often female, and clonal diversity was possibly underestimated.

The germline V and J ends were trimmed by 3 bases and 6 bases, with 11 bases remaining between them. The CDR3 totals 13 residues. Germline V lookup: CDR1 SGHNT, CDR2 YYREEE (reference sequence). The genes are TRBV5-4 and TRBJ2-3; D unresolved. This clonotype was obtained from an adult in good health. Sample: peripheral blood, taken on day 0 of AZD1222 vaccination. The CDR3 reads CASSWTGEDTQYF. DNA for the CDR3: TGTGCCAGCAGCTGGACCGGCGAGGATACGCAGTATTTT.